The 21 T cell receptor beta chains listed next were all sequenced from one sample in a study of blood T cell repertoires in COVID-19. Clones were sequenced by immunoSEQ multiplex PCR, and TCRdb holds only the in-frame ones, with some missing. The table shows some 300,000 clones, with 88% occurring only once. The sequenced sample was PBMCs or T cells enriched from blood (not recorded which). These receptors originate from a woman aged 55-75 years in a cohort exposed to, infected with or recovered from COVID-19 (not recorded which).

The chain is built from TRBV27 and TRBJ1-5; possibly TRBD1 for D (6 bases). This CDR3 contains 18 residues. Trimming pared 1 base from V and 3 bases from J, leaving 19 bases between. CDR1 is MNHEY, CDR2 SMNVEV, per germline (reference sequence). CDR3: CASSLFGGGPSNNQPQHF. The CDR3, as DNA: TGTGCCAGCAGTTTATTCGGCGGGGGCCCTTCCAACAATCAGCCCCAGCATTTT.

Here the CDR3 reads CASSLPSGGYNEQFF. CDR3 DNA sequence: TGTGCCAGCAGCCTGCCTAGCGGTGGTTACAATGAGCAGTTCTTC. The V call is TRBV28, the J call TRBJ2-1, with 7 bases fitting TRBD2. CDR3 length equals 15 residues. CDR1 and CDR2 from the germline V gene are MDHEN and SYDVKM. With 6 bases clipped from V and 4 bases from J, the junction kept 9 bases outside the gene matches.

The rearrangement joins TRBV6-2 or TRBV6-3 to TRBJ2-3, with TRBD1 matching 7 bases. CDR3 length equals 14 residues. Per the germline V gene, CDR1 is MNHEY and CDR2 is SVGEGT. The ends lost 5 bases at V and 0 bases at J; junction bases unmatched: 2. The CDR3 spells CASSRDSSTDTQYF. CDR3 coding DNA: TGTGCCAGCAGTCGGGACAGTAGCACAGATACGCAGTATTTT.

The chain combines TRBV29-1 with TRBJ1-1; no firm D call. The CDR3 spans 14 residues. V lost 1 base, J lost 5 bases, and 14 bases lay in between. Looked up from germline, CDR1 is SQVTM and CDR2 is ANQGSEA. CDR3 protein: CSVEGVGRRTEAFF. The CDR3 DNA is TGCAGCGTTGAAGGAGTCGGTCGGAGGACTGAAGCTTTCTTT.

In the case of this clone: Other DNA sequences from this sample encode an identical CDR3 as well. The chain carries TRBV29-1 and TRBJ2-1, with D perhaps matching TRBD2 (6 bases). Deletions cut 4 bases from V and 3 bases from J, with 7 bases between. Germline V gives CDR1 SQVTM, CDR2 ANQGSEA. The CDR3 is 12 amino acids. The CDR3: CSVGSGYNEQFF. DNA of the CDR3: TGCAGCGTTGGTAGCGGCTACAATGAGCAGTTCTTC.

This clone was seen once. V usage is TRBV5-6 and J usage is TRBJ2-7; the D gene is possibly TRBD2 (7 bases). Germline CDR1 is SGHDT and CDR2 is YYEEEE. V lost 10 bases, J lost 2 bases, and 19 bases lay in between. The CDR3 contains 14 residues. In DNA form, the CDR3 reads TGTGCCCTGGGGGGGGCGCCGATAACCTACGAGCAGTACTTC. Amino acid sequence: CALGGAPITYEQYF.

The chain recombines TRBV5-4 with TRBJ2-7; 9 nucleotides match TRBD2. The CDR3 length is 15 residues. The germline V gene encodes CDR1 SGHNT and CDR2 YYREEE (reference sequence). The V gene end was trimmed by 5 bases and the J gene end by 0 bases; junction bases not matched to a gene: 6. The CDR3 nucleotides are TGTGCCAGCAGGTTAGCGGGAGACCACTCCTACGAGCAGTACTTC. It yields the protein CASRLAGDHSYEQYF.

This clone showed up just once. The V call is TRBV28, the J call TRBJ1-5, with D perhaps matching TRBD1 (6 bases). The V gene's germline CDR1 is MDHEN and CDR2 SYDVKM. V was trimmed by 4 bases and J by 2 bases, leaving 15 bases between them. The CDR3 length is 16 residues. The CDR3 DNA reads TGTGCCAGCAGTTCGGGGACAAAGGTAGGCAATCAGCCCCAGCATTTT. Translated, it gives CASSSGTKVGNQPQHF.

J is TRBJ2-4 and V is TRBV19; 7 nucleotides line up with TRBD1. The V gene's germline CDR1 is LNHDA and CDR2 SQIVND (reference sequence). The trim removed 7 bases at V and 7 bases at J, leaving 10 bases unmatched. The CDR3 spans 14 residues. The CDR3 DNA sequence: TGTGCCAGTACCCCAAGGGGGCGCGGGAACATTCAGTACTTC. Translation: CASTPRGRGNIQYF.

The chain uses TRBV30 and TRBJ1-1, with 7 bases matching TRBD1. The germline gives CDR1 GTSNPN, CDR2 SVGIG (reference sequence). The CDR3 length is 14 residues. With V trimmed by 0 bases and J by 2 bases, 3 bases remained unmatched. The CDR3 sequence: CAWSVQGSNTEAFF. CDR3 nucleotides: TGTGCCTGGAGTGTACAGGGGTCAAACACTGAAGCTTTCTTT.

This chain joins TRBV5-1 and TRBJ2-1, with TRBD2 identical over 13 bases. The V gene's germline CDR1 is SGHRS and CDR2 YFSETQ. This CDR3 has 14 residues. The J segment lost 8 bases and the V segment lost 4 bases, leaving 3 bases of the junction unmatched. CDR3 loop: CASSRTSGSYEQFF. The CDR3 nucleotides read TGCGCCAGCAGCCGGACTAGCGGGAGCTATGAGCAGTTCTTC.

The rearrangement links TRBV7-8 to TRBJ2-7; 9 positions match TRBD2. CDR1 is SGHVS and CDR2 is FQNEAQ in the germline V gene. J gave up 2 bases and V 0 bases, and 5 bases lay outside the gene matches. There are 16 residues in the CDR3. CDR3 nucleotide sequence: TGTGCCAGCAGCTTAGCGCAGGCTAGCGGGACCTACGAGCAGTACTTC. Protein product: CASSLAQASGTYEQYF. The full variable domain, in which reference TRBV7-8 and TRBJ2-7 provide the parts outside the CDR3, is GAGVSQSPRYKVAKRGQDVALRCDPISGHVSLFWYQQALGQGPEFLTYFQNEAQLDKSGLPSDRFFAERPEGSVSTLKIQRTQQEDSAVYLCASSLAQASGTYEQYFGPGTRLTVT.

V usage is TRBV21-1 and J usage is TRBJ1-3; the D call of TRBD1 is as the table states it, not checked on the DNA. TRBV21-1 is a known pseudogene. This CDR3 contains 15 residues. The CDR3 sequence: CASSRRDRVGNTIYF. In DNA form, the CDR3 reads TGTGCCAGCAGCCGTCGGGACAGGGTCGGAAACACCATATATTTT.

The chain couples TRBV13 to TRBJ1-2; D is undetermined. This CDR3 has 12 residues. In germline, CDR1 is PRHDT, CDR2 FYEKMQ (reference sequence). The V and J ends lost 5 bases and 8 bases respectively, with 12 bases between them. CDR3 coding DNA: TGTGCCAGCAGCAGCCCTCGGGTCGGCTACACCTTC. This codes for CASSSPRVGYTF.

At least ten counts were recorded for this clone. The chain joins TRBV30 to TRBJ2-7; 7 nucleotides align to TRBD1. The V and J ends lost 0 bases and 0 bases, in that order; junction bases with no gene match: 5. The CDR3 extends over 15 amino acids. Germline lookup yields CDR1 GTSNPN and CDR2 SVGIG (reference sequence). The CDR3 is CAWSVWGQSSYEQYF. The CDR3 DNA reads TGTGCCTGGAGTGTATGGGGACAGAGCTCCTACGAGCAGTACTTC.

This chain connects TRBV11-2 to TRBJ2-7; 10 bases align to TRBD1. The CDR3 is 16 residues long. V was pared by 2 bases and J by 5 bases, with 9 bases of the junction left unmatched. CDR1 and CDR2 from the germline V gene are SGHAT and FQNNGV. CDR3 coding DNA: TGTGCCAGCAGCTTACGACAGGGGGCTGGGAGCCACGAGCAGTACTTC. It codes for CASSLRQGAGSHEQYF.

The chain joins TRBV6-5 to TRBJ2-5; no clear D. With 8 bases removed from V and 6 bases from J, the gap between germline ends came to 13 bases. Germline CDR1 MNHEY, CDR2 SVGAGI. The CDR3 runs to 12 residues. The CDR3 here is CASGQDRKTQYF. The CDR3 region has the DNA TGTGCCAGCGGCCAGGATAGAAAGACCCAGTACTTC.

The chain joins TRBV2 to TRBJ2-1, with 10 bases identical to TRBD1. V trimming: 3 bases; J trimming: 2 bases; junction bases outside the gene matches: 1. Germline CDR1 reads SNHLY; CDR2 reads FYNNEI. The CDR3 length is 15 residues. The CDR3 loop reads CASSDGTGAYNEQFF. The CDR3 region has the DNA TGTGCCAGCAGTGACGGGACAGGGGCCTACAATGAGCAGTTCTTC.

V and J are TRBV27 and TRBJ2-7, with a weak D call TRBD1 (6 bases). Germline CDR1 and CDR2: MNHEY and SMNVEV (reference sequence). V lost 0 bases to trimming and J lost 4 bases, with 10 bases between them. The CDR3 runs to 14 residues. The CDR3 DNA follows: TGTGCCAGCAGTTTATCGCGCAGGGGTTACGAGCAGTACTTC. The encoded protein is CASSLSRRGYEQYF.

The rearrangement joins TRBV28 to TRBJ1-2; the D is unclear. Trimming stripped 10 bases from V and 0 bases from J, with 6 bases between. The germline gives CDR1 MDHEN, CDR2 SYDVKM. CDR3 length equals 11 residues. The DNA of the CDR3 is TGTGCCACGACAACTAACTATGGCTACACCTTC. Encoded protein: CATTTNYGYTF.

The chain carries TRBV24-1 and TRBJ2-2; D gene uncertain. Looked up from germline, CDR1 is KGHDR and CDR2 is SFDVKD. Deletions cut 3 bases from V and 2 bases from J, with 3 bases between. CDR3 length equals 13 residues. CDR3 DNA sequence: TGTGCCACCAGTGATCCAAACACCGGGGAGCTGTTTTTT. It is translated as CATSDPNTGELFF.